Sequencing of this T cell receptor beta chain was carried out in a study of blood T cell repertoires in COVID-19. V shed 4 bases and J shed 1 base, with 10 bases lying between them. The CDR3 spans 15 residues. The germline gives CDR1 MDHEN, CDR2 SYDVKM. Clones were sequenced by immunoSEQ multiplex PCR, and TCRdb holds only the in-frame ones, with some missing. The repertoire includes almost 350,000 clones, roughly nine tenths of them detected once, and under 5% sits in the top ten. The chain employs TRBV28 and TRBJ2-2; TRBD1 is a possible D gene (6 bases). The sample consisted of peripheral blood. The TCR sequence derives from an older woman with COVID-19, enrolled during active disease. CDR3 sequence reads: CASSSQTGNTGELFF. The CDR3, as DNA: TGTGCCAGCAGTTCCCAGACAGGGAACACCGGGGAGCTGTTTTTT.